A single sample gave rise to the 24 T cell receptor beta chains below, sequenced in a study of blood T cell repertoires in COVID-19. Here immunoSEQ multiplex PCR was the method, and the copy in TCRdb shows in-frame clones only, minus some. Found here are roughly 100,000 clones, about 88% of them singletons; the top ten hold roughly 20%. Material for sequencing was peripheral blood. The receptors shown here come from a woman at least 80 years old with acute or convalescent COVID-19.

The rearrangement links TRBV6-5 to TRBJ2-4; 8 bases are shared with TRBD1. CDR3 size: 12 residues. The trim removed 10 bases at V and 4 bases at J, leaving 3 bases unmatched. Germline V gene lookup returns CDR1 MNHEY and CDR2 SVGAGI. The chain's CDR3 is CATRDRKNIQYF. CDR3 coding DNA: TGTGCCACCCGGGACAGGAAAAACATTCAGTACTTC.

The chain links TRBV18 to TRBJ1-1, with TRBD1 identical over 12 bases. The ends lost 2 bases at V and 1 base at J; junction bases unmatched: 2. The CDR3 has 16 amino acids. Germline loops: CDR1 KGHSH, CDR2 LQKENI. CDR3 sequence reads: CASSPGTGGSNTEAFF. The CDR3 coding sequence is TGTGCCAGCTCACCAGGGACAGGGGGCTCGAACACTGAAGCTTTCTTT.

The CDR3 is CASSHGQRGQGYNSPLHF. CDR3 DNA: TGTGCCAGCAGCCACGGTCAGAGGGGACAGGGGTATAATTCACCCCTCCACTTT. The chain links TRBV3-1 (or the pseudogene TRBV3-2) to TRBJ1-6, with TRBD1 identical over 10 bases. Trimming cost V 3 bases and J 4 bases; bases outside gene matches: 9. The germline V gene encodes CDR1 LGHDT and CDR2 YNNKEL (reference sequence). The CDR3 length is 18 residues.

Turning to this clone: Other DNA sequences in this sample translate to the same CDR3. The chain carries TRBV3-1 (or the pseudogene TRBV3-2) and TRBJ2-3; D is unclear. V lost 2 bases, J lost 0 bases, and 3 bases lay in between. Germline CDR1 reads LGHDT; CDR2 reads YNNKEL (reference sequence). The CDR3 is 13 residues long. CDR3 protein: CASSQLSTDTQYF. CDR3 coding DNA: TGTGCCAGCAGCCAACTAAGCACAGATACGCAGTATTTT.

The CDR3 reads CAISATGVSNQPQHF. CDR3 bases: TGTGCCATCAGTGCCACCGGGGTTAGCAATCAGCCCCAGCATTTT. The chain uses TRBV10-3 and TRBJ1-5; no clear D. Germline-derived CDR1 and CDR2 are ENHRY and SYGVKD. Trimming cost V 4 bases and J 0 bases, with 10 bases left between them. This CDR3 spans 15 amino acids.

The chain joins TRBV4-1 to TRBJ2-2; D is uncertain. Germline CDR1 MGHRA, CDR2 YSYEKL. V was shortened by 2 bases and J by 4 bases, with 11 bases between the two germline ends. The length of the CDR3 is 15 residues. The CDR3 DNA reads TGCGCCAGCAGCCAAAGCGACTCGGCCACCGGGGAGCTGTTTTTT. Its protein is CASSQSDSATGELFF.

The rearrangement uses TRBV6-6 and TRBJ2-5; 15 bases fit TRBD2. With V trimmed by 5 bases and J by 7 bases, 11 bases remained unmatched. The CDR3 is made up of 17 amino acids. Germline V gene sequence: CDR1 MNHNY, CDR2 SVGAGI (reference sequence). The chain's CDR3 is CASSRGTSGGSGRTQYF. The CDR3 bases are TGTGCCAGCAGTCGAGGGACTAGCGGGGGGTCCGGGCGGACCCAGTACTTC.

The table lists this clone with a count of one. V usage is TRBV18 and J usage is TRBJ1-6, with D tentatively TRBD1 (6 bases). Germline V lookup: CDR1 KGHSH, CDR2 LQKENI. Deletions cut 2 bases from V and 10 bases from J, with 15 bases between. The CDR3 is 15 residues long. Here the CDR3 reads CASSPEITGLSPLHF. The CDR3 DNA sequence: TGTGCCAGCTCACCAGAAATTACAGGGCTATCACCCCTCCACTTT. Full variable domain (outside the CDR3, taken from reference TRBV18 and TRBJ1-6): NAGVMQNPRHLVRRRGQEARLRCSPMKGHSHVYWYRQLPEEGLKFMVYLQKENIIDESGMPKERFSAEFPKEGPSILRIQQVVRGDSAAYFCASSPEITGLSPLHFGNGTRLTVT.

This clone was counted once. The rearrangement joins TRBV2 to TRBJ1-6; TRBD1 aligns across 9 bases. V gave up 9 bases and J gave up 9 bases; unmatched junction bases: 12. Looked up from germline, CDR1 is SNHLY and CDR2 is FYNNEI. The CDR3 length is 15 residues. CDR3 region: CARGTGQSLGSPLHF. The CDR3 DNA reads TGTGCCAGGGGGACAGGGCAAAGCCTAGGTTCACCCCTCCACTTT.

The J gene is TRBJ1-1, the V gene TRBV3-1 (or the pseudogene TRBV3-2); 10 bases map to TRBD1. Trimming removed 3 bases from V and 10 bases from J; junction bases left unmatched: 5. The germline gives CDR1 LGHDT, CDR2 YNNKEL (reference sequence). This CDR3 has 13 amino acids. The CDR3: CASSQDRGGGAFF. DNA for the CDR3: TGTGCCAGCAGCCAGGACAGGGGGGGCGGAGCTTTCTTT.

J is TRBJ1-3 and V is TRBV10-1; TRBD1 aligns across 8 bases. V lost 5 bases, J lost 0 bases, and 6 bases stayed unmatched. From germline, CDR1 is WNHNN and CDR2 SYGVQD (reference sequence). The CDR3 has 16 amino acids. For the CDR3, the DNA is TGCGCCAGCAGTTGCAGACAGGGGAGCTCTGGAAACACCATATATTTT. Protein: CASSCRQGSSGNTIYF.

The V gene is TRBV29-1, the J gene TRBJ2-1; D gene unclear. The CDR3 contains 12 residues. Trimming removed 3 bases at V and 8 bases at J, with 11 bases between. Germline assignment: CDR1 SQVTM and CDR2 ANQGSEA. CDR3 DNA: TGCAGCGTTGATTTGGGCTGGGATGAGCAGTTCTTC. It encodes CSVDLGWDEQFF.

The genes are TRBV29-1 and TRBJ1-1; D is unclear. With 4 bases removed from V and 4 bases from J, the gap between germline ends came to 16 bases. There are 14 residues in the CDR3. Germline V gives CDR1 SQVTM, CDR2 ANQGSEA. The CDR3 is CSVGRVDRGTEAFF. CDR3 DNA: TGCAGCGTTGGGAGGGTGGACCGCGGCACTGAAGCTTTCTTT.

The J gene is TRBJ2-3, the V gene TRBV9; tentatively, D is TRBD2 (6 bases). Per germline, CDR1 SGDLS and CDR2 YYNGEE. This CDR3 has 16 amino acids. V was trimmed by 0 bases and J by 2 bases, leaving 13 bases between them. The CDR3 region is CASSVGGVLVTDTQYF. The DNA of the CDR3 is TGTGCCAGCAGCGTAGGGGGGGTTTTGGTCACAGATACGCAGTATTTT.

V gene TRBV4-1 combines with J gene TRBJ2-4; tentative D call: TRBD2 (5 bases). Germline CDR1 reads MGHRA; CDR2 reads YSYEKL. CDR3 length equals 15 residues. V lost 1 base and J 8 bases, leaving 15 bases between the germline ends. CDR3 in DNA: TGCGCCAGCAGCCAAGTTCCCCCCCCAGCGGACATTCAGTACTTC. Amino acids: CASSQVPPPADIQYF.

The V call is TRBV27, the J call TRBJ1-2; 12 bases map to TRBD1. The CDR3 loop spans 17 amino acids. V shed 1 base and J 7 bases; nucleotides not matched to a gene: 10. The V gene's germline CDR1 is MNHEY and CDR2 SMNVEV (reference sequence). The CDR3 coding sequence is TGTGCCAGCAGTTTATGGGGGGACAGGGGGCCCCTCGGTGGCTACACCTTC. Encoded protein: CASSLWGDRGPLGGYTF.

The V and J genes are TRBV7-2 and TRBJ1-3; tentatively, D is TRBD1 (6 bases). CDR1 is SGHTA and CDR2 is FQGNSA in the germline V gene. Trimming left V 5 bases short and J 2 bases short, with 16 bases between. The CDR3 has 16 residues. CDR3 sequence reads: CASSDGQSLAGNTIYF. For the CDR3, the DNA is TGTGCCAGCAGCGATGGACAGTCCCTGGCTGGAAACACCATATATTTT.

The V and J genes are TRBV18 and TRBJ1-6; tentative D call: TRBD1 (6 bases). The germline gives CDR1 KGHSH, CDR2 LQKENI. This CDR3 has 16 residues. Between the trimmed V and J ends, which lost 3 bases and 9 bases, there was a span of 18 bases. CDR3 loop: CASSPGGGAVGSPLHF. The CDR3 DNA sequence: TGTGCCAGCTCACCCGGCGGGGGCGCGGTCGGTTCACCCCTCCACTTT.

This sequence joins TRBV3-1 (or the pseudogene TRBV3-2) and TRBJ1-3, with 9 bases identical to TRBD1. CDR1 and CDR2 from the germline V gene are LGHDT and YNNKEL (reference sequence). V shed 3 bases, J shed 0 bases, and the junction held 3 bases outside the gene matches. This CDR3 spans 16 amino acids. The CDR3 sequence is CASSQGTGFSGNTIYF. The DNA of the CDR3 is TGTGCCAGCAGCCAGGGGACAGGGTTCTCTGGAAACACCATATATTTT.

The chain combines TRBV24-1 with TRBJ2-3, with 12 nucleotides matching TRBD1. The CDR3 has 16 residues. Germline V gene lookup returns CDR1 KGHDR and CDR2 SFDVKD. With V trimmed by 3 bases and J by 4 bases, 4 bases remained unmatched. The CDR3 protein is CATSDRDRGPADTQYF. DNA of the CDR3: TGTGCCACCAGTGATCGGGACAGGGGGCCCGCAGATACGCAGTATTTT.

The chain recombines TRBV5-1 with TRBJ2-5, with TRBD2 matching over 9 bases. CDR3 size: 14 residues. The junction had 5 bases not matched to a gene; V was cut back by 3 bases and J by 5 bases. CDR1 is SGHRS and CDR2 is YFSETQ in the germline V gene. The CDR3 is CASSSAGGRETQYF. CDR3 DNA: TGCGCCAGCAGCTCAGCGGGGGGTAGGGAGACCCAGTACTTC. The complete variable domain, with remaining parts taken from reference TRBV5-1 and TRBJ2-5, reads KAGVTQTPRYLIKTRGQQVTLSCSPISGHRSVSWYQQTPGQGLQFLFEYFSETQRNKGNFPGRFSGRQFSNSRSEMNVSTLELGDSALYLCASSSAGGRETQYFGPGTRLLVL.

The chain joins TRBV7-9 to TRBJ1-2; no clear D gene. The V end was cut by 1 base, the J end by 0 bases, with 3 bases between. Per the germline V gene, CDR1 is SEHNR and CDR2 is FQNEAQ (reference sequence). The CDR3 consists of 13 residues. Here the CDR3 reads CASSLGANYGYTF. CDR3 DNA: TGTGCCAGCAGCTTAGGAGCTAACTATGGCTACACCTTC.

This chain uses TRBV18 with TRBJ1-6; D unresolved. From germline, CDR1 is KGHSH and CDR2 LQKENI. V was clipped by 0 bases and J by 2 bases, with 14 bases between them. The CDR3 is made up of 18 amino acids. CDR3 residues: CASSPPGGSSTYNSPLHF. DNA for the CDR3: TGTGCCAGCTCACCACCGGGAGGGTCCTCGACCTATAATTCACCCCTCCACTTT. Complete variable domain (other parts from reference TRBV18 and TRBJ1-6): NAGVMQNPRHLVRRRGQEARLRCSPMKGHSHVYWYRQLPEEGLKFMVYLQKENIIDESGMPKERFSAEFPKEGPSILRIQQVVRGDSAAYFCASSPPGGSSTYNSPLHFGNGTRLTVT.

CDR3 protein: CASSEQALYEQYF. The CDR3 nucleotides read TGCGCCAGCAGTGAACAGGCCCTCTACGAGCAGTACTTC. The chain has TRBV10-1 and TRBJ2-7, with a possible D match to TRBD1 (5 bases). The germline CDR1 and CDR2 sequences are WNHNN and SYGVQD (reference sequence). Between the trimmed V and J ends, which lost 3 bases and 3 bases, there was a span of 9 bases. This CDR3 region has 13 residues.